This T cell receptor beta chain derives from a study of OX40 agonist ivuxolimab in advanced cancers. For the study at large: Males comprised around 78% of the group, whose mean age was about 62 years (range about 20 to 90). Three patients got partial responses; one had hepatocellular carcinoma and two had cutaneous melanoma.

TCRdb keeps only in-frame clones here, not all; method: immunoSEQ multiplex PCR. The profile shows about 50,000 clones, approximately 83% of them singletons. The CDR3 runs 14 residues. Trimming took 3 bases from V and 5 from J, leaving 13 bases between them. Germline V gene data show CDR1 as WNHNN and CDR2 as SYGVQD (reference sequence). This clonotype was sampled from an adult with an advanced solid tumor such as melanoma, head and neck, liver or kidney cancer. Source: CD4+ or CD8+ T cells sorted from blood, taken in a trial of the OX40 agonist ivuxolimab. The V and J genes are TRBV10-1 and TRBJ2-5; maybe TRBD2 (5 bases). CDR3 loop: CASSDRGTVETQYF. DNA of the CDR3: TGCGCCAGCAGTGACCGGGGTACGGTGGAGACCCAGTACTTC.